This T cell receptor beta chain was sequenced for a study of blood T cell repertoires in COVID-19. As processed by the authors: Scientists estimated how many nucleated cells there were by amplifying reference gene primers. Libraries were prepared by immunoSEQ multiplex PCR; TCRdb keeps only in-frame clonotypes and omits some of them. V and J calls and clone size are as listed in that table; D and trimming were resolved from the DNA. The data show over 150,000 clones, with roughly 87% seen just once and approximately 6.5% held by the top ten. Categorization into cohorts depended on clinical history that participants reported. Recovery meant two consecutive negative NP/OP PCR tests, professional clearance, or resolved symptoms. There are 16 residues in the CDR3. With 2 bases clipped from V and 4 bases from J, the junction kept 7 bases outside the gene matches. Germline CDR1 SGHKS, CDR2 YYEKEE (reference sequence).

The chain is built from TRBV5-5 and TRBJ2-1; 9 bases agree with TRBD1. The origin of this receptor is a woman between 50 and 59 years old who had recovered from COVID-19. Sequencing input: PBMCs or T cells enriched from blood (not recorded which). This chain's CDR3 is CASSFLGDRGYNEQFF. The CDR3, as DNA: TGTGCCAGCAGCTTTTTAGGAGACAGGGGGTACAATGAGCAGTTCTTC. The full variable domain, completed using reference TRBV5-5 and TRBJ2-1, is DAGVTQSPTHLIKTRGQQVTLRCSPISGHKSVSWYQQVLGQGPQFIFQYYEKEERGRGNFPDRFSARQFPNYSSELNVNALLLGDSALYLCASSFLGDRGYNEQFFGPGTRLTVL.